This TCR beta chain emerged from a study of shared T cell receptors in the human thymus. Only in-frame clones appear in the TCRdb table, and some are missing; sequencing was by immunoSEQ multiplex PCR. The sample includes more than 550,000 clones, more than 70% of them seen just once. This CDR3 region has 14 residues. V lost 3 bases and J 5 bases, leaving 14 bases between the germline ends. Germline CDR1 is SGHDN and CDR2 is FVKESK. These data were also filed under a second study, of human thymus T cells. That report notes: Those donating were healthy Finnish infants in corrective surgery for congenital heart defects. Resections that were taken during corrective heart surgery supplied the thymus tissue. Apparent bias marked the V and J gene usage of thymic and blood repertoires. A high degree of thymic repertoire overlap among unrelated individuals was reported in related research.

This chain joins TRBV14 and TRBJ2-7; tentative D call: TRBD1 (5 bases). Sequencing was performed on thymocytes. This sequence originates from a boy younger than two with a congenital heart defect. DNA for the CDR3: TGTGCCAGCAGCCACCAGCTAGGGGCGAACGAGCAGTACTTC. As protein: CASSHQLGANEQYF.